Here is one TCR beta chain with its context. Its target is not known. CDR1 and CDR2 from the germline V gene are SEHNR and FQNEAQ (reference sequence). The junction had 5 bases not matched to a gene; V was cut back by 1 base and J by 6 bases. This CDR3 contains 17 residues. The authors ran the assay at deep level. Sequencing used immunoSEQ multiplex PCR; TCRdb keeps in-frame clones, though not all of them. The repertoire holds 2,500,000 or so clones, about nine tenths seen once, with around 0.38% in the top ten. The data were taken from a study of shared clonotypes between healthy human individuals. Study-level findings and limits: Relative to memory subsets, naive subsets generally showed larger estimated richness. In the sorted subsets, rarefaction showed sequencing was incomplete despite large depth.

The chain links TRBV7-9 to TRBJ2-2, with 13 bases fitting TRBD2. The source is a man between 18 and 35 years old in good health. Some clones in this sample may be carry-over from other donors' samples. Material: naive CD4+ T cells from PBMCs. This sample's subset: CD45RA+ positively selected. CDR3 DNA sequence: TGTGCCAGCAGCTTAGGGGGGACTAGCGGGGCCCCCGGGGAGCTGTTTTTT. This codes for CASSLGGTSGAPGELFF.